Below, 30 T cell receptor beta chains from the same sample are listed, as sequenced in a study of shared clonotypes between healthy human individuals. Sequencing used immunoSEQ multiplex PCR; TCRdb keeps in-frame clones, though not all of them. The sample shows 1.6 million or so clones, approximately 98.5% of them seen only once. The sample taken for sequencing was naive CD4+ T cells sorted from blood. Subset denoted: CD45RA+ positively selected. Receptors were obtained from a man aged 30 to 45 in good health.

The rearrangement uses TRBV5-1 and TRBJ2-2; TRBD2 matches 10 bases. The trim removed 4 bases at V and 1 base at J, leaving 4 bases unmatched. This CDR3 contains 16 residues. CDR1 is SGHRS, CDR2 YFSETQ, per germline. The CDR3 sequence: CASSVGLAENTGELFF. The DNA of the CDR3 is TGCGCCAGCAGCGTCGGACTAGCGGAGAACACCGGGGAGCTGTTTTTT.

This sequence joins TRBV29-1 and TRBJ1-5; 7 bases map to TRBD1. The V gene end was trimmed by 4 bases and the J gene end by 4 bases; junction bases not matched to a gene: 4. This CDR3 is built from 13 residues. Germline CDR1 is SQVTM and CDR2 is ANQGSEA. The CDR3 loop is CSVGDRANQPQHF. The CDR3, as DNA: TGCAGCGTTGGAGACAGGGCTAATCAGCCCCAGCATTTT. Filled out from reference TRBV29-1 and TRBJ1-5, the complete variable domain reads SAVISQKPSRDICQRGTSLTIQCQVDSQVTMMFWYRQQPGQSLTLIATANQGSEATYESGFVIDKFPISRPNLTFSTLTVSNMSPEDSSIYLCSVGDRANQPQHFGDGTRLSIL.

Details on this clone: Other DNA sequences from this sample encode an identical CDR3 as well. The CDR3 DNA reads as TGTGCCAGCAGTTCTAGAGACGAGCAGTACTTC. It codes for CASSSRDEQYF. The chain joins TRBV6-6 to TRBJ2-7; D is unresolved. The germline CDR1 and CDR2 sequences are MNHNY and SVGAGI (reference sequence). V shed 4 bases and J shed 5 bases, with 6 bases lying between them. The CDR3 totals 11 residues.

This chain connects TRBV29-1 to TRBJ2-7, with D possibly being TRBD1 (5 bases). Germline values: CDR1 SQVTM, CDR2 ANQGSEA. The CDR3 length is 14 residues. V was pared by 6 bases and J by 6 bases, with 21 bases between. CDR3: CSVRNQGFFSEQYF. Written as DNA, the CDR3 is TGCAGCGTCCGGAACCAGGGATTTTTTAGCGAGCAGTACTTC.

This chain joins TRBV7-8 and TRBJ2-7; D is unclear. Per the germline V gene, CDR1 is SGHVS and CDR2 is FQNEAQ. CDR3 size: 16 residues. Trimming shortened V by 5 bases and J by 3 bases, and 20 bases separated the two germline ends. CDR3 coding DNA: TGTGCCAGCAGCGGCGGAAGAGTATTCGGCCTCTACGAGCAGTACTTC. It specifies CASSGGRVFGLYEQYF. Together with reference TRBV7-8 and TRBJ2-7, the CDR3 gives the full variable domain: GAGVSQSPRYKVAKRGQDVALRCDPISGHVSLFWYQQALGQGPEFLTYFQNEAQLDKSGLPSDRFFAERPEGSVSTLKIQRTQQEDSAVYLCASSGGRVFGLYEQYFGPGTRLTVT.

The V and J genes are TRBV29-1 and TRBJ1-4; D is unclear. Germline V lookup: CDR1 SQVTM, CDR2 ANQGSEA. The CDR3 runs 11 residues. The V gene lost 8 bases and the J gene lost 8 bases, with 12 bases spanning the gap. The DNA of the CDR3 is TGCAGCACGATAACCGGGGAAAAACTGTTTTTT. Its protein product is CSTITGEKLFF.

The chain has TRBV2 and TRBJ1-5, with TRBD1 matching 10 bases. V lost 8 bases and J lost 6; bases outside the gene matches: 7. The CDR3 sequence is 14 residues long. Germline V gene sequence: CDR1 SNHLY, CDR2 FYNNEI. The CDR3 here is CASDATGGAQPQHF. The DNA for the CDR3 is TGTGCCAGCGATGCGACAGGGGGCGCTCAGCCCCAGCATTTT.

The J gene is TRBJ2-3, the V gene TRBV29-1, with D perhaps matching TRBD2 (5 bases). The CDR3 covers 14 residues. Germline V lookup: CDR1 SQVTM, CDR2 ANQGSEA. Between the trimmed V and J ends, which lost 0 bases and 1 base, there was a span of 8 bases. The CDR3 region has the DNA TGCAGCGTTGAAGAAGGCGGGCGCACAGATACGCAGTATTTT. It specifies CSVEEGGRTDTQYF.

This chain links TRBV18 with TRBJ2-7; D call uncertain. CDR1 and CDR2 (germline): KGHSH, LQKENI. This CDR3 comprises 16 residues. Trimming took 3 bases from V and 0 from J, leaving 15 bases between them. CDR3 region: CASSPLSNPLSYEQYF. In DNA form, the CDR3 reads TGTGCCAGCTCACCTTTAAGTAATCCCCTCTCCTACGAGCAGTACTTC.

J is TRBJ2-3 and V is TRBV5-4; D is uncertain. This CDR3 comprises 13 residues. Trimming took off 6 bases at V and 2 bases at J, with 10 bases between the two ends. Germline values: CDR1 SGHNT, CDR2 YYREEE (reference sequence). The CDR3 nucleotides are TGTGCCAGCATCTCAAGGGCCACAGATACGCAGTATTTT. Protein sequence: CASISRATDTQYF.

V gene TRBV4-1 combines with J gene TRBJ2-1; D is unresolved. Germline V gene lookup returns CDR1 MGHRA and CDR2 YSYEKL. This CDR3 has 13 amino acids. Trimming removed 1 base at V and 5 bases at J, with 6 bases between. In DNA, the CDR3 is TGCGCCAGCAGCCAAGTAGAAAACAATGAGCAGTTCTTC. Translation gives CASSQVENNEQFF.

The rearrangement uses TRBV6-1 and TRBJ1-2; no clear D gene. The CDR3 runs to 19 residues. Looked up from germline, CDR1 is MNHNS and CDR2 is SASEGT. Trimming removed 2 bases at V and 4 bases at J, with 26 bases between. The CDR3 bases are TGTGCCAGCAGTGAATACGGGTTTGTATCTGAGATGGAGATCTATGGCTACACCTTC. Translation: CASSEYGFVSEMEIYGYTF.

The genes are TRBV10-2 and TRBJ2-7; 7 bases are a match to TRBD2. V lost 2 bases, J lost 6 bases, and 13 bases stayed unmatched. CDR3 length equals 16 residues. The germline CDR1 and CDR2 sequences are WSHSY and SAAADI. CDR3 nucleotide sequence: TGCGCCAGCAGTGAGGTTGCGGGAGTTTTCTTCGGCGAGCAGTACTTC. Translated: CASSEVAGVFFGEQYF.

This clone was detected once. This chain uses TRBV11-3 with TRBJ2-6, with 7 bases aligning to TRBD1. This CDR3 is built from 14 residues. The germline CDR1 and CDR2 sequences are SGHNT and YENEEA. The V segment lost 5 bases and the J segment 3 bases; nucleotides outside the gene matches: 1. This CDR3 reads CASSRTGGANVLTF. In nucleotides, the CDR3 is TGTGCCAGCAGCAGGACAGGTGGGGCCAACGTCCTGACTTTC.

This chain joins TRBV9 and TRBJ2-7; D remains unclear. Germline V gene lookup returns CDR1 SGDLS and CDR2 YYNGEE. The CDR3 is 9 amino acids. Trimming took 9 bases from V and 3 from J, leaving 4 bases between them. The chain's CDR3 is CATYYEQYF. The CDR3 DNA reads TGTGCCACCTACTACGAGCAGTACTTC.

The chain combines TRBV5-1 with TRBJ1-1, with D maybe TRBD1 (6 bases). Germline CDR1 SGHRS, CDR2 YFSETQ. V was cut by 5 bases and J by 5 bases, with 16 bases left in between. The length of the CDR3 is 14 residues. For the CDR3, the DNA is TGCGCCAGCAGGCCTGAGGGGCAGGGGACTGAAGCTTTCTTT. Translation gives CASRPEGQGTEAFF.

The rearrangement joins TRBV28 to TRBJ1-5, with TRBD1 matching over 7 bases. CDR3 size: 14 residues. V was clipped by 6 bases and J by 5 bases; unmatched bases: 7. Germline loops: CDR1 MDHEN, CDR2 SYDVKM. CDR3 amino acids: CASRRTGWDQPQHF. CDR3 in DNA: TGTGCCAGCAGACGGACAGGTTGGGATCAGCCCCAGCATTTT.

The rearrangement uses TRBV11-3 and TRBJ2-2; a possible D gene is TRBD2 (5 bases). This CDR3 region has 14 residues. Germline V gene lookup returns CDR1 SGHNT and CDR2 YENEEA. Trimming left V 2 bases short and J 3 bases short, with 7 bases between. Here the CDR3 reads CASSLRGYTGELFF. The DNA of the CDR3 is TGTGCCAGCAGCTTAAGAGGGTACACCGGGGAGCTGTTTTTT. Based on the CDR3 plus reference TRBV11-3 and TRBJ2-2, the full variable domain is EAGVVQSPRYKIIEKKQPVAFWCNPISGHNTLYWYLQNLGQGPELLIRYENEEAVDDSQLPKDRFSAERLKGVDSTLKIQPAELGDSAVYLCASSLRGYTGELFFGEGSRLTVL.

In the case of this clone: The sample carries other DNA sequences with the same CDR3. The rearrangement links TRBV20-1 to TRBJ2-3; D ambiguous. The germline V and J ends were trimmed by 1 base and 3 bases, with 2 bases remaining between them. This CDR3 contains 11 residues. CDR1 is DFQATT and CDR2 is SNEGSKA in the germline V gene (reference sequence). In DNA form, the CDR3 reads TGCAGTGCTAGAGCGACAGATACGCAGTATTTT. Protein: CSARATDTQYF.

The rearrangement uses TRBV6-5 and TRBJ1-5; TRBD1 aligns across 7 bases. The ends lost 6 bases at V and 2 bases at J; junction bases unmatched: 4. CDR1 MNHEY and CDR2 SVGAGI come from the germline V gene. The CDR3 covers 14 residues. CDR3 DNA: TGTGCCAGCAGCCACGGGACAGGCAATCAGCCCCAGCATTTT. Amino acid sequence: CASSHGTGNQPQHF.

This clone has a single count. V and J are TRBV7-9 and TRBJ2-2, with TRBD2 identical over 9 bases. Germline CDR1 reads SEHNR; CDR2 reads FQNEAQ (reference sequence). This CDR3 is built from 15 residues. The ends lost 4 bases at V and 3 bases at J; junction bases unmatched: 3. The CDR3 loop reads CASSSLAGYTGELFF. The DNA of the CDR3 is TGTGCCAGCAGCTCCCTAGCGGGGTACACCGGGGAGCTGTTTTTT.

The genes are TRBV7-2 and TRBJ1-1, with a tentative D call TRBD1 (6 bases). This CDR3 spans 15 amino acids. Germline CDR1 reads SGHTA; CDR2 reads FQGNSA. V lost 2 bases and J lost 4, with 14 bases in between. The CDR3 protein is CASSLQQGTGTEAFF. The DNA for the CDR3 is TGTGCCAGCAGCTTACAACAGGGTACCGGCACTGAAGCTTTCTTT.

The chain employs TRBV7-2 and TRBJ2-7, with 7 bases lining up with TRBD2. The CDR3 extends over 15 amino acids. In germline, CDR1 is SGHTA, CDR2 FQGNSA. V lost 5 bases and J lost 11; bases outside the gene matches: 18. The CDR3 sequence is CASSDVGTKVGLKYF. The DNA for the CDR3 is TGTGCCAGCAGCGACGTCGGGACTAAAGTTGGCTTGAAGTACTTC.

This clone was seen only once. CDR3 in DNA: TGCGCCAGCAGCCTAACCAAGGAACTAGAAACTACCTACAATGAGCAGTTCTTC. Translated: CASSLTKELETTYNEQFF. The chain uses TRBV10-2 and TRBJ2-1, with D possibly being TRBD2 (5 bases). V was cut by 6 bases and J by 2 bases, with 23 bases left in between. The CDR3 length is 18 residues. The germline V gene has CDR1 WSHSY and CDR2 SAAADI.

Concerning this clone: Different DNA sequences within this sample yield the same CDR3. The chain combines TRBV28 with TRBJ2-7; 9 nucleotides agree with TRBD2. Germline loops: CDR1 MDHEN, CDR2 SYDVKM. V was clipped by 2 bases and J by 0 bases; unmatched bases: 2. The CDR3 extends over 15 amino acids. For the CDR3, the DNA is TGTGCCAGCAGTTTAGCGGGAGGGACCTCCTACGAGCAGTACTTC. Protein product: CASSLAGGTSYEQYF. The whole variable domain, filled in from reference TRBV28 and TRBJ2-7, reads DVKVTQSSRYLVKRTGEKVFLECVQDMDHENMFWYRQDPGLGLRLIYFSYDVKMKEKGDIPEGYSVSREKKERFSLILESASTNQTSMYLCASSLAGGTSYEQYFGPGTRLTVT.

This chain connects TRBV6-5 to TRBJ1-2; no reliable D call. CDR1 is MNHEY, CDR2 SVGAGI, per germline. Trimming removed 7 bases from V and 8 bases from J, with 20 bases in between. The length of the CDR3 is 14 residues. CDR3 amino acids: CASTSYGWGGGYTF. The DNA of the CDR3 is TGTGCCAGCACCAGTTACGGATGGGGAGGGGGCTACACCTTC.

DNA of the CDR3: TGTGCCAGCTCATCCCCCAATGAGCAGTTCTTC. Translating it yields CASSSPNEQFF. The chain has TRBV18 and TRBJ2-1; D not resolved. Germline V gene lookup returns CDR1 KGHSH and CDR2 LQKENI. This CDR3 contains 11 residues. V lost 5 bases, J lost 6 bases, and 5 bases lay in between.

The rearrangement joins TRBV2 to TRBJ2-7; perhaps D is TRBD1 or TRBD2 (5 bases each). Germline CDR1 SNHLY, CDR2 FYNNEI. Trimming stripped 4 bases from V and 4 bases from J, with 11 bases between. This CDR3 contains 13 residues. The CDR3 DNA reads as TGTGCCAGCAGTGGCTGGGGCGGGTACGAGCAGTACTTC. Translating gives CASSGWGGYEQYF.

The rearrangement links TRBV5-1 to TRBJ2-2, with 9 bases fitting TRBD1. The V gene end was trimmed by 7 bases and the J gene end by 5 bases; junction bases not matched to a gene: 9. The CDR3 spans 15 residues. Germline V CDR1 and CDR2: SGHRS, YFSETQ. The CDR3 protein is CASDQQGAGTGELFF. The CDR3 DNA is TGCGCCAGCGACCAACAGGGGGCAGGGACCGGGGAGCTGTTTTTT.

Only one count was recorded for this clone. The CDR3 sequence is CAWTRWDRGVEQYF. The CDR3 bases are TGTGCCTGGACACGTTGGGACAGAGGAGTCGAGCAGTACTTC. V usage is TRBV30 and J usage is TRBJ2-7, with 7 bases aligning to TRBD1. CDR1 GTSNPN and CDR2 SVGIG come from the germline V gene (reference sequence). The J segment lost 6 bases and the V segment lost 4 bases, leaving 12 bases of the junction unmatched. The CDR3 spans 14 residues.